These T cell receptor beta chains were read from a single sample in a study of blood T cells in healthy people across ages. In TCRdb, the 5' RACE reads were re-called with MiXCR into one record per CDR3 protein. The sample yields 700,000 to 900,000 distinct CDR3 sequences, roughly 50% seen once. What was sequenced was blood. These receptors all stem from an older man in good health. The CDR3 runs from the conserved cysteine through the conserved F or W. D genes are given only for firm matches. The size of a clone is reported for some rows only, either as once, few or many, or as a class for expanded clones.

CDR3 protein: CSVVAAGHSYEQYF
CDR3 DNA: TGCAGCGTTGTGGCAGCGGGTCACTCCTACGAGCAGTACTTC
V gene: TRBV29-1
D gene: -
J gene: TRBJ2-7
CDR3 length: 14
clone size: -

CDR3 protein: CAISLTGVDGYTF
CDR3 DNA: TGTGCCATCAGCCTAACAGGGGTCGATGGCTACACCTTC
V gene: TRBV10-3
D gene: TRBD1
J gene: TRBJ1-2
CDR3 length: 13
clone size: few

CDR3 protein: CATGGSSYNEQFF
CDR3 DNA: TGTGCCACCGGGGGTAGCTCCTACAATGAGCAGTTCTTC
V gene: TRBV2
D gene: -
J gene: TRBJ2-1
CDR3 length: 13
clone size: -

CDR3 protein: CAWRSLSYEQYF
CDR3 DNA: TGTGCCTGGAGGAGTCTATCCTACGAGCAGTACTTC
V gene: TRBV30
D gene: -
J gene: TRBJ2-7
CDR3 length: 12
clone size: -

CDR3 protein: CASSLRRVGPTDTQYF
CDR3 DNA: TGTGCCAGCAGCTTAAGGCGGGTCGGCCCCACAGATACGCAGTATTTT
V gene: TRBV7-8
D gene: -
J gene: TRBJ2-3
CDR3 length: 16
clone size: few

CDR3 protein: CASGEANYGYNF
CDR3 DNA: TGTGCCAGCGGTGAGGCTAACTATGGCTACAACTTC
V gene: TRBV7-9
D gene: -
J gene: TRBJ1-2
CDR3 length: 12
clone size: -

CDR3 protein: CASSPRGMTDTQYF
CDR3 DNA: TGTGCCAGCAGCCCCCGAGGGATGACAGATACGCAGTATTTT
V gene: TRBV3-1
D gene: -
J gene: TRBJ2-3
CDR3 length: 14
clone size: -

CDR3 protein: CASSPVRETGAISPLHF
CDR3 DNA: TGTGCCAGCAGCCCAGTCCGGGAAACTGGCGCAATTTCACCCCTCCACTTT
V gene: TRBV6-6
D gene: -
J gene: TRBJ1-6
CDR3 length: 17
clone size: -

CDR3 protein: CSVEITGGYGYTF
CDR3 DNA: TGCAGCGTTGAAATAACAGGGGGCTATGGCTACACCTTC
V gene: TRBV29-1
D gene: TRBD1
J gene: TRBJ1-2
CDR3 length: 13
clone size: -

CDR3 protein: CASSTLGGGEQYF
CDR3 DNA: TGTGCCAGCAGTACCCTAGGAGGGGGAGAGCAGTACTTC
V gene: TRBV12-3/TRBV12-4
D gene: -
J gene: TRBJ2-4
CDR3 length: 13
clone size: few

CDR3 protein: CSASNEAGGTQYF
CDR3 DNA: TGCAGTGCTAGTAATGAAGCCGGTGGGACCCAGTACTTC
V gene: TRBV20-1
D gene: -
J gene: TRBJ2-5
CDR3 length: 13
clone size: -

CDR3 protein: CASSSSGEVTDTQYF
CDR3 DNA: TGTGCCAGCTCCTCCTCGGGGGAAGTGACAGATACGCAGTATTTT
V gene: TRBV25-1
D gene: -
J gene: TRBJ2-3
CDR3 length: 15
clone size: few

CDR3 protein: CASSFPAGAEQYF
CDR3 DNA: TGTGCCAGCAGTTTCCCCGCGGGGGCCGAGCAGTACTTC
V gene: TRBV28
D gene: -
J gene: TRBJ2-7
CDR3 length: 13
clone size: -

CDR3 protein: CASTGQSYEQYF
CDR3 DNA: TGTGCCAGCACCGGACAGTCCTACGAGCAGTACTTC
V gene: TRBV28
D gene: -
J gene: TRBJ2-7
CDR3 length: 12
clone size: -

CDR3 protein: CSARDPSGSTNEQFF
CDR3 DNA: TGCAGTGCTAGAGATCCTAGCGGGAGTACCAATGAGCAGTTCTTC
V gene: TRBV20-1
D gene: TRBD2
J gene: TRBJ2-1
CDR3 length: 15
clone size: few

CDR3 protein: CASSVGPEQETQFF
CDR3 DNA: TGTGCCAGCAGCGTAGGGCCGGAGCAAGAGACCCAGTTCTTC
V gene: TRBV9
D gene: -
J gene: TRBJ2-1
CDR3 length: 14
clone size: -

CDR3 protein: CASSPPTSGSPYNEQFF
CDR3 DNA: TGTGCCAGCAGCCCCCCCACTAGCGGGAGCCCCTACAATGAGCAGTTCTTC
V gene: TRBV7-8
D gene: TRBD2
J gene: TRBJ2-1
CDR3 length: 17
clone size: -

CDR3 protein: CASSLGPGVNQPQHF
CDR3 DNA: TGTGCCAGCAGCTTGGGGCCCGGTGTCAATCAGCCCCAGCATTTT
V gene: TRBV11-1
D gene: -
J gene: TRBJ1-5
CDR3 length: 15
clone size: -

CDR3 protein: CASRGRGLPQERSYNEQFF
CDR3 DNA: TGTGCCAGCAGGGGGCGTGGGCTACCGCAGGAACGGTCCTACAATGAGCAGTTCTTC
V gene: TRBV7-9
D gene: -
J gene: TRBJ2-1
CDR3 length: 19
clone size: -

CDR3 protein: CASSQHGTESTDTQYF
CDR3 DNA: TGCGCCAGCAGCCAGCACGGGACAGAGAGCACAGATACGCAGTATTTT
V gene: TRBV4-1
D gene: TRBD1
J gene: TRBJ2-3
CDR3 length: 16
clone size: -

CDR3 protein: CASSQVRGVLAGLDEQFF
CDR3 DNA: TGTGCCAGCAGCCAAGTACGGGGAGTGCTAGCGGGTTTGGATGAGCAGTTCTTC
V gene: TRBV4-2
D gene: TRBD2
J gene: TRBJ2-1
CDR3 length: 18
clone size: many

CDR3 protein: CASSQDRLAGGRSYEQYF
CDR3 DNA: TGCGCCAGCAGCCAAGATCGGCTAGCGGGAGGTAGGTCCTACGAGCAGTACTTC
V gene: TRBV4-1
D gene: TRBD2
J gene: TRBJ2-7
CDR3 length: 18
clone size: -

CDR3 protein: CASSWGDGGPQHF
CDR3 DNA: TGCGCCAGCAGCTGGGGAGACGGTGGGCCCCAGCATTTT
V gene: TRBV5-1
D gene: -
J gene: TRBJ1-5
CDR3 length: 13
clone size: -

CDR3 protein: CASQSFGDTEAFF
CDR3 DNA: TGTGCCAGCCAGAGCTTTGGTGACACTGAAGCTTTCTTT
V gene: TRBV7-9
D gene: -
J gene: TRBJ1-1
CDR3 length: 13
clone size: -

CDR3 protein: CASSPPGVEKLFF
CDR3 DNA: TGTGCCAGCAGTCCCCCCGGAGTTGAAAAACTGTTTTTT
V gene: TRBV12-3/TRBV12-4
D gene: -
J gene: TRBJ1-4
CDR3 length: 13
clone size: few

CDR3 protein: CSAGSRSGTDTQYF
CDR3 DNA: TGCAGTGCTGGTAGCAGGTCGGGCACAGATACGCAGTATTTT
V gene: TRBV20-1
D gene: -
J gene: TRBJ2-3
CDR3 length: 14
clone size: few

CDR3 protein: CAGRDAGRNYGYTF
CDR3 DNA: TGTGCCGGCCGGGACGCGGGTAGAAACTATGGCTACACCTTC
V gene: TRBV6-6
D gene: -
J gene: TRBJ1-2
CDR3 length: 14
clone size: -

CDR3 protein: CAITSDSYNEQFF
CDR3 DNA: TGTGCCATCACTAGCGACTCCTACAATGAGCAGTTCTTC
V gene: TRBV10-3
D gene: -
J gene: TRBJ2-1
CDR3 length: 13
clone size: few